Below are 21 T cell receptor beta chains sequenced from a single sample in a study of cytomegalovirus exposure and HLA in healthy donors. This PCR relied on a set of 60 Vbeta primers and 13 Jbeta primers. Libraries were prepared by immunoSEQ multiplex PCR; TCRdb keeps only in-frame clonotypes and omits some of them. In the table there are tens of thousands of clones, approximately 69% of which are singletons. Source material: PBMCs. The receptors shown here come from a boy aged 5-17 years in good health and CMV-seropositive.

V is TRBV5-1 and J is TRBJ1-4; TRBD1 aligns across 11 bases. CDR1 is SGHRS, CDR2 YFSETQ, per germline. The CDR3 length is 14 residues. V was clipped by 4 bases and J by 8 bases; unmatched bases: 4. The CDR3 nucleotides read TGCGCCAGCAGCGGGGGGACAGGGGGAGAAAAACTGTTTTTT. Amino acid sequence: CASSGGTGGEKLFF. The whole variable domain, remainder taken from reference TRBV5-1 and TRBJ1-4, is KAGVTQTPRYLIKTRGQQVTLSCSPISGHRSVSWYQQTPGQGLQFLFEYFSETQRNKGNFPGRFSGRQFSNSRSEMNVSTLELGDSALYLCASSGGTGGEKLFFGSGTQLSVL.

CDR3 region: CASSLVLAGGSYNEQFF. The CDR3 region has the DNA TGTGCCAGCAGCTTAGTTCTAGCGGGAGGGAGCTACAATGAGCAGTTCTTC. The V and J genes are TRBV7-3 and TRBJ2-1, with 12 nucleotides matching TRBD2. This CDR3 spans 17 amino acids. Germline CDR1 reads SGHTA; CDR2 reads FQGTGA. V shed 2 bases, J shed 3 bases, and the junction held 5 bases outside the gene matches.

This clone was counted a few times. The J gene is TRBJ2-5, the V gene TRBV29-1, with 11 positions matching TRBD2. Germline CDR1 and CDR2: SQVTM and ANQGSEA. Trimming cost V 4 bases and J 4 bases; bases outside gene matches: 5. The CDR3 is made up of 14 amino acids. The CDR3 region is CSVVLLAGAETQYF. The CDR3, as DNA: TGCAGCGTTGTCCTACTAGCGGGAGCAGAGACCCAGTACTTC.

The chain combines TRBV30 with TRBJ1-4; unclear D gene. Per the germline V gene, CDR1 is GTSNPN and CDR2 is SVGIG (reference sequence). With 4 bases removed from V and 6 bases from J, the gap between germline ends came to 9 bases. This CDR3 is 12 amino acids long. DNA for the CDR3: TGTGCCTGGATTGGCGAGGATGAAAAACTGTTTTTT. Its protein product is CAWIGEDEKLFF.

V is TRBV6-6 and J is TRBJ2-2; 7 bases are a match to TRBD1. V gave up 3 bases and J gave up 4 bases; unmatched junction bases: 5. There are 15 residues in the CDR3. Germline V gives CDR1 MNHNY, CDR2 SVGAGI (reference sequence). In DNA, the CDR3 is TGTGCCAGCAGTTATACCCCAGGGGGCACCGGGGAGCTGTTTTTT. Amino acids: CASSYTPGGTGELFF.

The rearrangement uses TRBV9 and TRBJ1-6, with 9 bases matching TRBD1. This CDR3 spans 14 amino acids. CDR1 is SGDLS and CDR2 is YYNGEE in the germline V gene. With 2 bases clipped from V and 10 bases from J, the junction kept 4 bases outside the gene matches. Here the CDR3 reads CASSVGQGLSPLHF. The CDR3 DNA reads TGTGCCAGCAGCGTGGGACAGGGCCTCTCACCCCTCCACTTT.

V usage is TRBV29-1 and J usage is TRBJ1-1; 9 nucleotides agree with TRBD1. With 6 bases clipped from V and 7 bases from J, the junction kept 9 bases outside the gene matches. The CDR3 extends over 13 amino acids. Germline loops: CDR1 SQVTM, CDR2 ANQGSEA. CDR3 in amino acids: CSVGTGGSGEAFF. The CDR3 bases are TGCAGCGTCGGCACAGGGGGCAGTGGTGAAGCTTTCTTT.

The chain has TRBV19 and TRBJ1-1; 8 nucleotides agree with TRBD1. Trimming at V came to 2 bases and at J to 1 base, leaving 3 bases not matched to a gene. CDR3 length equals 15 residues. Germline CDR1 LNHDA, CDR2 SQIVND (reference sequence). The CDR3 is CASSIRGQANTEAFF. In DNA form, the CDR3 reads TGTGCCAGTAGTATAAGGGGACAGGCGAACACTGAAGCTTTCTTT.

The rearrangement links TRBV6-1 to TRBJ2-1; the D gene is possibly TRBD2 (5 bases). This CDR3 spans 13 amino acids. Trimming took 5 bases from V and 5 from J, leaving 10 bases between them. Germline CDR1 and CDR2: MNHNS and SASEGT. CDR3: CASSSGRNNEQFF. CDR3 nucleotide sequence: TGTGCCAGCAGTAGCGGCAGAAACAATGAGCAGTTCTTC.

This clone has a handful of counts. This sequence joins TRBV7-9 and TRBJ1-2; possible D gene TRBD1, 6 bases. V lost 4 bases and J 8 bases, leaving 17 bases between the germline ends. The CDR3 covers 14 residues. The germline gives CDR1 SEHNR, CDR2 FQNEAQ (reference sequence). The CDR3 nucleotides are TGTGCCAGCAGCTGGGGGCAGGGGCAGGGAGGCTACACCTTC. It is translated as CASSWGQGQGGYTF.

The V and J genes are TRBV11-3 and TRBJ2-1, with D possibly matching TRBD1 (6 bases). V dropped 2 bases and J dropped 12 bases, with 11 bases sitting between them. Germline V gives CDR1 SGHNT, CDR2 YENEEA. The CDR3 is made up of 12 amino acids. The CDR3 loop reads CASSLIAGAQFF. For the CDR3, the DNA is TGTGCCAGCAGCTTAATTGCAGGGGCGCAGTTCTTC.

The chain joins TRBV2 to TRBJ2-7; 8 bases map to TRBD1. Germline values: CDR1 SNHLY, CDR2 FYNNEI. The CDR3 sequence is 14 residues long. The CDR3 nucleotides are TGTGCATCCGGGCAGGGGGCGCGGGGCTACGAGCAGTACTTC. Its protein product is CASGQGARGYEQYF.

This rearrangement joins TRBV11-2 to TRBJ1-5, with D perhaps TRBD1 (5 bases). CDR3 length: 15 amino acids. CDR1 and CDR2 from the germline V gene are SGHAT and FQNNGV. Trimming shortened V by 1 base and J by 6 bases, and 13 bases separated the two germline ends. CDR3 region: CASSLGQGLGQPQHF. The CDR3 DNA reads TGTGCCAGCAGCTTAGGCCAGGGTCTTGGTCAGCCCCAGCATTTT.

To note about this clone: At one end, the junction sequence differs from germline, possibly due to a read error. The V call is TRBV5-1, the J call TRBJ2-6, with TRBD2 matching over 7 bases. Germline V gene data show CDR1 as SGHRS and CDR2 as YFSETQ. The CDR3 totals 17 residues. CDR3 coding DNA: TGCGCCAGCACCTTGGATCCAGGGACTACTGGGGCCAACGTCCTGACTTTC. Amino acids: CASTLDPGTTGANVLTF.

This CDR3 reads CASSSLSDYGYTF. CDR3 DNA sequence: TGTGCCAGCAGTTCCCTCAGCGACTATGGCTACACCTTC. The gene calls are TRBV27 and TRBJ1-2; D is unresolved. This CDR3 is 13 amino acids long. Trimming pared 4 bases from V and 3 bases from J, leaving 9 bases between. Germline V CDR1 and CDR2: MNHEY, SMNVEV (reference sequence).

This clone was seen only once. V and J are TRBV5-1 and TRBJ1-2; D is unclear. The germline V gene has CDR1 SGHRS and CDR2 YFSETQ. There are 14 residues in the CDR3. The ends were cut back, 4 bases at V and 7 bases at J, with 17 bases in the middle. CDR3 residues: CASSDQPRSGGYTF. CDR3 nucleotides: TGCGCCAGCAGCGACCAGCCGCGATCGGGTGGCTACACCTTC.

V gene TRBV11-3 combines with J gene TRBJ2-1, with 7 bases fitting TRBD1. Per germline, CDR1 SGHNT and CDR2 YENEEA. The CDR3 is made up of 16 amino acids. J was trimmed by 3 bases and V by 0 bases; bases with no gene match: 5. The CDR3 DNA reads TGTGCCAGCAGCTTAGAAAACAGGGGCGGCTACAATGAGCAGTTCTTC. Translating gives CASSLENRGGYNEQFF.

The chain carries TRBV30 and TRBJ1-1; 7 bases align to TRBD1. This CDR3 is 13 amino acids long. V trimming: 4 bases; J trimming: 2 bases; junction bases outside the gene matches: 4. Germline values: CDR1 GTSNPN, CDR2 SVGIG (reference sequence). CDR3 in DNA: TGTGCCTGGAATCTAGGGGGCAACACTGAAGCTTTCTTT. Amino acids: CAWNLGGNTEAFF.

This clone was seen once. The chain links TRBV19 to TRBJ2-7; weak D call: TRBD1 (7 bases). Germline CDR1 is LNHDA and CDR2 is SQIVND (reference sequence). The CDR3 extends over 13 amino acids. Trimming stripped 5 bases from V and 7 bases from J, with 15 bases between. The DNA of the CDR3 is TGTGCCAGTAGTCTTCAGGGGGGAAGGGAGCAGTACTTC. It codes for CASSLQGGREQYF.

This chain links TRBV7-2 with TRBJ1-1, with TRBD1 identical over 7 bases. V lost 2 bases to trimming and J lost 4 bases; unmatched junction nucleotides: 1. The length of the CDR3 is 13 residues. CDR1 and CDR2 (germline): SGHTA, FQGNSA. The chain's CDR3 is CASSLTGATEAFF. DNA for the CDR3: TGTGCCAGCAGCTTAACAGGGGCCACTGAAGCTTTCTTT.

The chain joins TRBV5-1 to TRBJ2-7, with 12 bases identical to TRBD1. The CDR3 is 15 residues long. V was pared by 0 bases and J by 6 bases, with 4 bases of the junction left unmatched. Germline assignment: CDR1 SGHRS and CDR2 YFSETQ. The CDR3 sequence: CASSLEGQGAGEQYF. The CDR3 nucleotides are TGCGCCAGCAGCTTGGAGGGACAGGGGGCTGGCGAGCAGTACTTC.